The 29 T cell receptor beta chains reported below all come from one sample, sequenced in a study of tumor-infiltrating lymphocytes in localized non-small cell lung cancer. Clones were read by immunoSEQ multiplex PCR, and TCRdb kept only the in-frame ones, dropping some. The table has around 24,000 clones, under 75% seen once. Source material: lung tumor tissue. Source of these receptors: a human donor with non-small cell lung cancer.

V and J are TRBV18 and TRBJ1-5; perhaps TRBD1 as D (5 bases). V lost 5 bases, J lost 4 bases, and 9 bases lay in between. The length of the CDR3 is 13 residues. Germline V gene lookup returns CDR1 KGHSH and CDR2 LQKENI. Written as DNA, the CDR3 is TGTGCCAGCTCAGAAGGGGCTAATCAGCCCCAGCATTTT. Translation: CASSEGANQPQHF.

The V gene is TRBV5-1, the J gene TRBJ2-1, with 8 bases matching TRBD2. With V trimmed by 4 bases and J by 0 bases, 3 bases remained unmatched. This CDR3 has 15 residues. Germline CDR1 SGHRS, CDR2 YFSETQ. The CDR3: CASSQLADSYNEQFF. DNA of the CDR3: TGCGCCAGCAGCCAACTAGCGGACTCCTACAATGAGCAGTTCTTC.

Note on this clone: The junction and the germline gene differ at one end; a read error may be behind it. The chain's CDR3 is CASSIETDTQYF. Here the CDR3 DNA reads TGTGCCAGCAGCATAGAAACAGATACGCAGTATTTT. V usage is TRBV11-3 and J usage is TRBJ2-3; the D is unclear. This CDR3 has 12 amino acids. The germline gives CDR1 SGHNT, CDR2 YENEEA.

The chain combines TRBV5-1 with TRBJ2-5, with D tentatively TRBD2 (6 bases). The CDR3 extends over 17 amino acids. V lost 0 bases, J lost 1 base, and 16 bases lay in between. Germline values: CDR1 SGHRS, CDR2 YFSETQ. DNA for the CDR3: TGCGCCAGCAGCTTGGGGGCGTCTAGCGCCGCCCAAGAGACCCAGTACTTC. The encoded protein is CASSLGASSAAQETQYF.

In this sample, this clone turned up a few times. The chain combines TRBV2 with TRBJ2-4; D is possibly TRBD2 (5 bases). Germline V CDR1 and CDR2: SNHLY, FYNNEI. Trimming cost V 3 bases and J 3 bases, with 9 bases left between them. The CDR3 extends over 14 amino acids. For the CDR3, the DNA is TGTGCCAGCAGTGAGGACTGGGACAAAAACATTCAGTACTTC. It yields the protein CASSEDWDKNIQYF. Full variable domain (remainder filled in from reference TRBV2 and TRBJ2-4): EPEVTQTPSHQVTQMGQEVILRCVPISNHLYFYWYRQILGQKVEFLVSFYNNEISEKSEIFDDQFSVERPDGSNFTLKIRSTKLEDSAMYFCASSEDWDKNIQYFGAGTRLSVL.

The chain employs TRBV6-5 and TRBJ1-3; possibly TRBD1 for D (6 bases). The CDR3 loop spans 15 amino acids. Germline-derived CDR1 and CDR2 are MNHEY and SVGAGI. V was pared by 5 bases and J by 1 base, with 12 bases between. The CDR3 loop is CASSPRTASGNTIYF. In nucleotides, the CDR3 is TGTGCCAGCAGTCCCCGGACAGCTTCTGGAAACACCATATATTTT.

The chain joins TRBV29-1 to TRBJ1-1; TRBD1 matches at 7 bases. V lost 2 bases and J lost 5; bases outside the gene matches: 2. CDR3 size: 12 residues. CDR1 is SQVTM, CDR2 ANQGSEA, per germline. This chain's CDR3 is CSVEQGETEAFF. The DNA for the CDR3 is TGCAGCGTTGAACAGGGGGAAACTGAAGCTTTCTTT. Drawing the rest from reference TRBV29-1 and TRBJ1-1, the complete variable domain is SAVISQKPSRDICQRGTSLTIQCQVDSQVTMMFWYRQQPGQSLTLIATANQGSEATYESGFVIDKFPISRPNLTFSTLTVSNMSPEDSSIYLCSVEQGETEAFFGQGTRLTVV.

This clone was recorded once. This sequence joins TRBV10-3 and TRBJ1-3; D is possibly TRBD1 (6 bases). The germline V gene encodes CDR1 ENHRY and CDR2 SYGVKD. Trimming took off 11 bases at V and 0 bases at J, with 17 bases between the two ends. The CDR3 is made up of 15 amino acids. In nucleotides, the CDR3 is TGTGCCGCCTCGGCCCAGGGGCGCTCTGGAAACACCATATATTTT. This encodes CAASAQGRSGNTIYF.

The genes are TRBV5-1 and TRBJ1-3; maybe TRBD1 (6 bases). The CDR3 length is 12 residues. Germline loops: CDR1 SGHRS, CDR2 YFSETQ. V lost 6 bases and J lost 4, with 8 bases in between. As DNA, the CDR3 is TGCGCCAGCACGGGGGGCGGAAACACCATATATTTT. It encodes CASTGGGNTIYF.

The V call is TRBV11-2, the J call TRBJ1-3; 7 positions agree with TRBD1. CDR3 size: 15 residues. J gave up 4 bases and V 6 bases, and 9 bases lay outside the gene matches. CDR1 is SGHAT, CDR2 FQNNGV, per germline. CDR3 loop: CASSLSVGQGNTIYF. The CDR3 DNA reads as TGTGCCAGCAGTTTAAGTGTGGGACAGGGAAACACCATATATTTT.

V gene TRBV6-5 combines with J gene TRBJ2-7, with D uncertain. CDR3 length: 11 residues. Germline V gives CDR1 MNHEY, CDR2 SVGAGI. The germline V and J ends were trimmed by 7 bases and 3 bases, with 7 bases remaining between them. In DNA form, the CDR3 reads TGTGCCAGCATAGCTGGCTACGAGCAGTACTTC. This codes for CASIAGYEQYF.

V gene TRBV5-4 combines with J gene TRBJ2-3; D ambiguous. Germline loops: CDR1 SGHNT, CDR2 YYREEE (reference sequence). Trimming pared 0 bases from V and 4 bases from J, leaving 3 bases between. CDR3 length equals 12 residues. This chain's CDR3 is CASSLDADTQYF. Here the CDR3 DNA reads TGTGCCAGCAGCTTGGATGCAGATACGCAGTATTTT.

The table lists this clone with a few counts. The CDR3 DNA is TGTGCCAGCAGCTTGATGGACAGTGGGGAGACTGAAGCTTTCTTT. This sequence encodes CASSLMDSGETEAFF. J is TRBJ1-1 and V is TRBV11-2; a possible D gene is TRBD1 (6 bases). The ends were cut back, 3 bases at V and 5 bases at J, with 16 bases in the middle. The germline CDR1 and CDR2 sequences are SGHAT and FQNNGV. The CDR3 spans 15 residues.

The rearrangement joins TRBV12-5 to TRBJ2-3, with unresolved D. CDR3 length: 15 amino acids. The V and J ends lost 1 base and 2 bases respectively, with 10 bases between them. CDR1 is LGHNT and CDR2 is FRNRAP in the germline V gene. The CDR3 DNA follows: TGTGCTAGTGGTTTGGGAACCATTAACACAGATACGCAGTATTTT. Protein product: CASGLGTINTDTQYF.

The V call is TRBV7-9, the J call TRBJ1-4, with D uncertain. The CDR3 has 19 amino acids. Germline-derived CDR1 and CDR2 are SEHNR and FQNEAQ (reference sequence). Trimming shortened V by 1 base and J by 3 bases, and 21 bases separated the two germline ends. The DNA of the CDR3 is TGTGCCAGCAGCTTAGTAATTAGAGGGTACAATGGGTCTAATGAAAAACTGTTTTTT. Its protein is CASSLVIRGYNGSNEKLFF. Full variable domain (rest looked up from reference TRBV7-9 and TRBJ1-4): DTGVSQNPRHKITKRGQNVTFRCDPISEHNRLYWYRQTLGQGPEFLTYFQNEAQLEKSRLLSDRFSAERPKGSFSTLEIQRTEQGDSAMYLCASSLVIRGYNGSNEKLFFGSGTQLSVL.

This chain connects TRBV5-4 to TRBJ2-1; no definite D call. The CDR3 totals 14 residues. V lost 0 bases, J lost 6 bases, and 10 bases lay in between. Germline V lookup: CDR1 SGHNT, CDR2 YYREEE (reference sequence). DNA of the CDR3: TGTGCCAGCAGCTTGGGCACCTCAGCCAATGAGCAGTTCTTC. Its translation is CASSLGTSANEQFF.

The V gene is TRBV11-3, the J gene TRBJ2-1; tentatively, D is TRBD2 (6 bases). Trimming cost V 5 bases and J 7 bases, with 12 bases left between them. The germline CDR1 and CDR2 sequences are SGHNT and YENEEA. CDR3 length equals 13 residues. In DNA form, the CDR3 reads TGTGCCAGCAGCCTGACTAGTGGGAATGAGCAGTTCTTC. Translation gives CASSLTSGNEQFF. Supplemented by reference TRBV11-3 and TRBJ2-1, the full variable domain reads EAGVVQSPRYKIIEKKQPVAFWCNPISGHNTLYWYLQNLGQGPELLIRYENEEAVDDSQLPKDRFSAERLKGVDSTLKIQPAELGDSAVYLCASSLTSGNEQFFGPGTRLTVL.

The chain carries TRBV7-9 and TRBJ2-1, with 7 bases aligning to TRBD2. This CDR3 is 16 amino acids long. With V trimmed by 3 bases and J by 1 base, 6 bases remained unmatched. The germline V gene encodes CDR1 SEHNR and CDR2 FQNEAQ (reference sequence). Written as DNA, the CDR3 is TGTGCCAGCAGCTTGAGGCTAGCGGCGTCCTACAATGAGCAGTTCTTC. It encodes CASSLRLAASYNEQFF.

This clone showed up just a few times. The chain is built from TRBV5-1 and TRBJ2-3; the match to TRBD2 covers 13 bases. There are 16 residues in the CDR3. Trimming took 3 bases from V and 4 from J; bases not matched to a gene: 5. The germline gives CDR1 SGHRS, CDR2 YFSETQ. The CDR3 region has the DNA TGCGCCAGCAGCTCCGGGACTAGCGGGAAGGCAGATACGCAGTATTTT. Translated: CASSSGTSGKADTQYF.

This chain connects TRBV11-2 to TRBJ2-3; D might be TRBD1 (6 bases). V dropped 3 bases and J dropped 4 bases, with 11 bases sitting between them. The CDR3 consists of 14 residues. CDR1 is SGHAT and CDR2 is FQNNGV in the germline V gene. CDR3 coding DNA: TGTGCCAGCAGCTTCAGGGGATCCCCAGATACGCAGTATTTT. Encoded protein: CASSFRGSPDTQYF.

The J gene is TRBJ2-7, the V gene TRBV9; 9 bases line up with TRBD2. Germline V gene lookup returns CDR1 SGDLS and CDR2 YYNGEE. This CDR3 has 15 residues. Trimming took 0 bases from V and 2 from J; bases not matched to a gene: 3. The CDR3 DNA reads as TGTGCCAGCAGCGTAGAGGCGGGAGGGACCTACGAGCAGTACTTC. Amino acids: CASSVEAGGTYEQYF.

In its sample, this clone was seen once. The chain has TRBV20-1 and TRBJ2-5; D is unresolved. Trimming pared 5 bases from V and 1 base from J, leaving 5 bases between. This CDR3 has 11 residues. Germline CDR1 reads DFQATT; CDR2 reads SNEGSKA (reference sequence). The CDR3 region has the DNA TGCAGTGCTTTGTTCCAAGAGACCCAGTACTTC. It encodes CSALFQETQYF.

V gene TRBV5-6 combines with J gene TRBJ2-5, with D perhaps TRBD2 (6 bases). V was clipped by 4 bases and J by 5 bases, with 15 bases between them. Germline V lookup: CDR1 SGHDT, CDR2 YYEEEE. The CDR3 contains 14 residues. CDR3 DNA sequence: TGTGCCAGCAGCCTCGGGAGCGGCGGCGAGACCCAGTACTTC. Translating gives CASSLGSGGETQYF.

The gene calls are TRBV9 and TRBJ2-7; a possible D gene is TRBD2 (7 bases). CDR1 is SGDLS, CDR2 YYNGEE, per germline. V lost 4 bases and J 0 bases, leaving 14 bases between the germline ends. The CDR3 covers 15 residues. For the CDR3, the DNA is TGTGCCAGCAGCCCGGGGGGCCTAAACTCCTACGAGCAGTACTTC. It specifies CASSPGGLNSYEQYF.

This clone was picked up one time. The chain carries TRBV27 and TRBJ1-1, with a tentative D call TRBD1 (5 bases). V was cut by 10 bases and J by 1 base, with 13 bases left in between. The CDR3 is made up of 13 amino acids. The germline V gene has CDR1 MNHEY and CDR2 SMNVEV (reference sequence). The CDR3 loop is CATRQRPNTEAFF. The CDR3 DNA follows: TGTGCCACCCGACAGAGACCGAACACTGAAGCTTTCTTT.

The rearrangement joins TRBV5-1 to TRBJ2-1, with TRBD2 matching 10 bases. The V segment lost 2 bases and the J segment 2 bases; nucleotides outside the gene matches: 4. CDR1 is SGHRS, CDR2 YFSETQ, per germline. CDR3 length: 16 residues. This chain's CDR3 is CASSLSLAGTYNEQFF. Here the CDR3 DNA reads TGCGCCAGCAGCTTATCACTAGCGGGAACCTACAATGAGCAGTTCTTC.

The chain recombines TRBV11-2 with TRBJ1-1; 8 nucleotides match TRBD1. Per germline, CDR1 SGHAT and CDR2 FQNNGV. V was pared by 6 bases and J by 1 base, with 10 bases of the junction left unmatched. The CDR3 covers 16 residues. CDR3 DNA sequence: TGTGCCAGCAGTCCCCACCTACAGGGGGGGAACACTGAAGCTTTCTTT. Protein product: CASSPHLQGGNTEAFF.

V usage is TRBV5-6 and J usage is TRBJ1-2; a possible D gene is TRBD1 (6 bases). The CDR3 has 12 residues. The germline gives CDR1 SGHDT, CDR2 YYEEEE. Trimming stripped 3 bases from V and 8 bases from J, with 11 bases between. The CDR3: CASSSQGRGYTF. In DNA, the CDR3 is TGTGCCAGCAGCTCACAGGGAAGAGGCTACACCTTC.

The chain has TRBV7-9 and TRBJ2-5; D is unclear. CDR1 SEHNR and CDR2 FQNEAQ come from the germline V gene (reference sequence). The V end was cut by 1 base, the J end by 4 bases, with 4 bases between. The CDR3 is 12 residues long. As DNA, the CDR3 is TGTGCCAGCAGCTTAGATCGAGAGACCCAGTACTTC. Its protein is CASSLDRETQYF. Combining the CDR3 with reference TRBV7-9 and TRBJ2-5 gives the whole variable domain DTGVSQNPRHKITKRGQNVTFRCDPISEHNRLYWYRQTLGQGPEFLTYFQNEAQLEKSRLLSDRFSAERPKGSFSTLEIQRTEQGDSAMYLCASSLDRETQYFGPGTRLLVL.